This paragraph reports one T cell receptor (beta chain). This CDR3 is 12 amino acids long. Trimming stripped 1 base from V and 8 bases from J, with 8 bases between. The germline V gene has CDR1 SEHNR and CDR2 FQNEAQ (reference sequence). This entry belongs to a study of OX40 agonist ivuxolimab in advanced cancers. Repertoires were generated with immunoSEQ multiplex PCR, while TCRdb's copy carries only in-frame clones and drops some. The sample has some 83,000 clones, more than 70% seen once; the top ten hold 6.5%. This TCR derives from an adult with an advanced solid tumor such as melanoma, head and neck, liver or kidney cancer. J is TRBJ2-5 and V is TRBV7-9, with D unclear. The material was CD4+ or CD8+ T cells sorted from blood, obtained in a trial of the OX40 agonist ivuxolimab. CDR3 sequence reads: CASSLEAQTQYF. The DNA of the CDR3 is TGTGCCAGCAGCTTAGAGGCTCAAACCCAGTACTTC.